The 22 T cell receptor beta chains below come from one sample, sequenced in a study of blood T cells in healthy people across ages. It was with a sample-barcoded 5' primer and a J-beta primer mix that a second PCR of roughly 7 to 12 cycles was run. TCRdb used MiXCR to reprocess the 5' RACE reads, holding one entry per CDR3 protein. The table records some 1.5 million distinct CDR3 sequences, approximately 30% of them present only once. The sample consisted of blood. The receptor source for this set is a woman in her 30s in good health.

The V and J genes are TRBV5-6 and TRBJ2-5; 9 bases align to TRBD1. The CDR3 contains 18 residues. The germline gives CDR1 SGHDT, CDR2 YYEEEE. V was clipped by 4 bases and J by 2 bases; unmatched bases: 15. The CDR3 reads CASSLTGQGASWQETQYF. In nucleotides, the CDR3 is TGTGCCAGCAGCCTTACGGGACAGGGAGCGTCCTGGCAAGAGACCCAGTACTTC.

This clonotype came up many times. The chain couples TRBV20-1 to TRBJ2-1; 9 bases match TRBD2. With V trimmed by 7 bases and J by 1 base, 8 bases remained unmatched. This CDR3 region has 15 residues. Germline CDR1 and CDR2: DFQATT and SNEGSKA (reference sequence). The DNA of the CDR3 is TGCAGTGGGTCTAGCGGGACTTATTCCTACAATGAGCAGTTCTTC. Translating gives CSGSSGTYSYNEQFF.

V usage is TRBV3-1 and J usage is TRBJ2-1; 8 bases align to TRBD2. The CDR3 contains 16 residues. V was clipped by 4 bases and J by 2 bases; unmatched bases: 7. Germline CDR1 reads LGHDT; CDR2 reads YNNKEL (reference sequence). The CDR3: CASSPRGGGTYNEQFF. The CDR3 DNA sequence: TGTGCCAGCAGCCCCCGGGGCGGGGGGACCTACAATGAGCAGTTCTTC.

The CDR3 loop reads CASSLAGVSDTQYF. The CDR3 nucleotides are TGCGCCAGCAGCTTGGCCGGCGTGTCAGATACGCAGTATTTT. The gene calls are TRBV5-1 and TRBJ2-3; D remains unclear. The CDR3 contains 14 residues. Germline V lookup: CDR1 SGHRS, CDR2 YFSETQ. V lost 0 bases to trimming and J lost 4 bases, with 9 bases between them.

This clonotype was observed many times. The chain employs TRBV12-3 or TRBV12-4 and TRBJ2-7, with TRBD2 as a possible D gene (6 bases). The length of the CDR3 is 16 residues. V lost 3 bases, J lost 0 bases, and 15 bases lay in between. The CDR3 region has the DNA TGTGCCAGCAGTTTGATGAGTCGGGAGCTCTCCTACGAGCAGTACTTC. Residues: CASSLMSRELSYEQYF.

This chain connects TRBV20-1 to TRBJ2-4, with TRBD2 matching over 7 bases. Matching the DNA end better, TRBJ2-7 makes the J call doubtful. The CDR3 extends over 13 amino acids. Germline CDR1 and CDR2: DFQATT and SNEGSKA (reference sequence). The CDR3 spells CSASTSEIYEQYF. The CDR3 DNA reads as TGCAGTGCTAGCACTAGCGAAATATACGAGCAGTACTTC.

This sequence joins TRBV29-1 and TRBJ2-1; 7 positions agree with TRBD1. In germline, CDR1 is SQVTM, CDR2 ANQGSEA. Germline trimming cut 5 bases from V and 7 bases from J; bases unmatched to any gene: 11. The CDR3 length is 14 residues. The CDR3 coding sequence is TGCAGCGTTACGGGACAGAATGTGTGGAATGAGCAGTTCTTC. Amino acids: CSVTGQNVWNEQFF.

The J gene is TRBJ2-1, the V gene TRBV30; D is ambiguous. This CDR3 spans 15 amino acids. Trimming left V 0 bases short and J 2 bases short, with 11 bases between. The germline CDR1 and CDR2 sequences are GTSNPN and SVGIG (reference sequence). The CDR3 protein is CAWSVRPPPYNEQFF. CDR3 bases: TGTGCCTGGAGTGTACGCCCTCCTCCCTACAATGAGCAGTTCTTC.

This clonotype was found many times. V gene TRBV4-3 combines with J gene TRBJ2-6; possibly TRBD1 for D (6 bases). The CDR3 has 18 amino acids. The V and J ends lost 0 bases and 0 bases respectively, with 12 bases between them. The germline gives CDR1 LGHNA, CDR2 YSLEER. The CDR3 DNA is TGCGCCAGCAGCCAAGATCTGGGACAACCCTCTGGGGCCAACGTCCTGACTTTC. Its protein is CASSQDLGQPSGANVLTF.

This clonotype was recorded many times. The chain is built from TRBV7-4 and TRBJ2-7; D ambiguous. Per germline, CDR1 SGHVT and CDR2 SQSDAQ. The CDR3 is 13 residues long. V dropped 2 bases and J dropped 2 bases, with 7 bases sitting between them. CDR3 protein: CASSLCRTYEQYF. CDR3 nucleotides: TGTGCCAGCAGCTTATGCAGAACCTACGAGCAGTACTTC. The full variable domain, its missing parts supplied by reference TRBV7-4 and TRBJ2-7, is GAGVSQSPRYKVAKRGRDVALRCDSISGHVTLYWYRQTLGQGSEVLTYSQSDAQRDKSGRPSGRFSAERPERSVSTLKIQRTEQGDSAVYLCASSLCRTYEQYFGPGTRLTVT.

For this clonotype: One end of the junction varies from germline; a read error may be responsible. CDR3 in DNA: TGTACTAGTGGTTTGAGCAGAGACACTGAAGCTTTCTTT. This gives the protein CTSGLSRDTEAFF. This chain connects TRBV12-5 to TRBJ1-1; D gene unclear. The CDR3 runs 13 residues. Germline V lookup: CDR1 LGHNT, CDR2 FRNRAP. Complete variable domain (other parts from reference TRBV12-5 and TRBJ1-1): DARVTQTPRHKVTEMGQEVTMRCQPILGHNTVFWYRQTMMQGLELLAYFRNRAPLDDSGMPKDRFSAEMPDATLATLKIQPSEPRDSAVYFCTSGLSRDTEAFFGQGTRLTVV.

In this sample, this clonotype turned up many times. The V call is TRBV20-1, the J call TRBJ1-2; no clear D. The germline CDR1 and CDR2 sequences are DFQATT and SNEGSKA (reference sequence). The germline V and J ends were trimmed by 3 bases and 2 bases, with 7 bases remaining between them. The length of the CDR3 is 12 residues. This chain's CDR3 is CSASFGNYGYTF. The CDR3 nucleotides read TGCAGTGCTAGTTTCGGAAACTATGGCTACACCTTC.

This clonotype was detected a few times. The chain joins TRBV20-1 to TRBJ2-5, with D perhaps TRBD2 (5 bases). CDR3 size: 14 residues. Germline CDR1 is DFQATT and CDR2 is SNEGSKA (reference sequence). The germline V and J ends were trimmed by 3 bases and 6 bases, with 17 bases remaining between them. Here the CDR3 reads CSARRAGVRKTQYF. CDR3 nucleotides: TGCAGTGCTAGGCGAGCCGGGGTGAGAAAGACCCAGTACTTC.

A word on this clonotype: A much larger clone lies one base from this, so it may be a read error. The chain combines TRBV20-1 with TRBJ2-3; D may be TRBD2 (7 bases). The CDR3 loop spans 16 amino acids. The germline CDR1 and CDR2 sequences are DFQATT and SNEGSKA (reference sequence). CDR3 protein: CSTRDAGAGGADTQYF. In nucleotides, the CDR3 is TGCAGTACTAGAGATGCGGGGGCTGGGGGCGCAGATACGCAGTATTTT.

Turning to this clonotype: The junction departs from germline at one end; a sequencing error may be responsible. CDR3 protein: CAGSKQGYGYTF. CDR3 bases: TGTGCCGGCAGTAAACAGGGCTACGGCTACACCTTC. V usage is TRBV12-3 or TRBV12-4 and J usage is TRBJ1-2; D may be TRBD1 (6 bases). The CDR3 consists of 12 residues.

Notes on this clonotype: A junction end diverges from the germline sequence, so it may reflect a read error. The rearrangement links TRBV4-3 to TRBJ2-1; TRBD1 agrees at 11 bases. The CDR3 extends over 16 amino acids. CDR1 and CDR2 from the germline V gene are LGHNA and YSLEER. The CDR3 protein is CASSPSSRTGGDERFF. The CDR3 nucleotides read TGCGCCAGCAGCCCCTCGTCCCGGACAGGGGGCGATGAGCGGTTCTTC.

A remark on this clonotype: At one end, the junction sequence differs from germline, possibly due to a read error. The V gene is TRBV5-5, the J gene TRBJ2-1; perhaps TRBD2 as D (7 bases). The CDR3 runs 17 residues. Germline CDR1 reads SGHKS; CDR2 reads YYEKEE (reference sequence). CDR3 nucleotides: TGTGCCGGCAGCTTGGAGGTAGGGGGGGCTCCCTACAATGAGCAGTTCTTC. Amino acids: CAGSLEVGGAPYNEQFF.

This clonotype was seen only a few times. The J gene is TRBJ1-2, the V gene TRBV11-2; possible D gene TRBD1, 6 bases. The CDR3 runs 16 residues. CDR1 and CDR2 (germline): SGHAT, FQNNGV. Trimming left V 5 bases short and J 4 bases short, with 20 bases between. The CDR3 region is CASSQGIGTAFYGYTF. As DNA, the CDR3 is TGTGCCAGCAGCCAGGGGATCGGGACGGCATTCTATGGCTACACCTTC.

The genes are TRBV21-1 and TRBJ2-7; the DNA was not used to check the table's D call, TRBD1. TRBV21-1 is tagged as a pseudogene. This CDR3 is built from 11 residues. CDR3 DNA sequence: TGTGCCACGCGGGACAGGGGCCTGCAGTACTTC. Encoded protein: CATRDRGLQYF.

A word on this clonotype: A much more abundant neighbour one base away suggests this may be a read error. The CDR3 nucleotides read TGTGCCAGCAGCCACCTTGGGGACGGGGATGGCTACACCTTC. Translating it yields CASSHLGDGDGYTF. The chain links TRBV7-2 to TRBJ1-2, with a tentative D call TRBD1 (5 bases). Trimming cost V 5 bases and J 6 bases, with 16 bases left between them. Germline assignment: CDR1 SGHTA and CDR2 FQGNSA. The CDR3 sequence is 14 residues long.

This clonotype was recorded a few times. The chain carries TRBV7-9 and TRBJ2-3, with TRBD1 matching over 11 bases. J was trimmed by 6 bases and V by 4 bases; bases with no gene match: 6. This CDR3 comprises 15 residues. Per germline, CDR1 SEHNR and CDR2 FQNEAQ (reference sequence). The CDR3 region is CASSSGQGARDTQYF. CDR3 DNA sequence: TGTGCCAGCAGCTCTGGACAGGGGGCGCGTGATACGCAGTATTTT.

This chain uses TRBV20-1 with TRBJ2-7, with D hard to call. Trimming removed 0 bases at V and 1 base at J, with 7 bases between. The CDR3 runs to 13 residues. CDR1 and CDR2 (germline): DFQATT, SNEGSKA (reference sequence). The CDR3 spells CSARDGRSYEQYF. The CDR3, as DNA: TGCAGTGCTAGAGATGGCAGATCCTACGAGCAGTACTTC.